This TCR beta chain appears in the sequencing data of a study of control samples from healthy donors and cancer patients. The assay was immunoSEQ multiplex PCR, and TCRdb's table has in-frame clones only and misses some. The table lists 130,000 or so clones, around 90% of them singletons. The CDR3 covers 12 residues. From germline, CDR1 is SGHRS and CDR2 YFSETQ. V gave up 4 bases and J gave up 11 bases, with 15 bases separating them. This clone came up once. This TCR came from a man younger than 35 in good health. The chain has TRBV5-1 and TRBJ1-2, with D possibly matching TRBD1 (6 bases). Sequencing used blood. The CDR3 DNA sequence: TGCGCCAGCAGCCTTGAGGGGGAGTGGTACACCTTC. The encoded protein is CASSLEGEWYTF. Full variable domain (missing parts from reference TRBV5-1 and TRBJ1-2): KAGVTQTPRYLIKTRGQQVTLSCSPISGHRSVSWYQQTPGQGLQFLFEYFSETQRNKGNFPGRFSGRQFSNSRSEMNVSTLELGDSALYLCASSLEGEWYTFGSGTRLTVV.